Below, one T cell receptor beta chain is given with its context. MiXCR was run by TCRdb on the RT-PCR reads, yielding one entry per CDR3 protein. The data hold around 620 distinct CDR3 sequences, with less than 50% observed a single time. Germline loops: CDR1 SGHDT, CDR2 YYEEEE. The CDR3 sequence is 15 residues long. V shed 4 bases and J 2 bases; nucleotides not matched to a gene: 5. The clonotype comes from a female donor with primary Sjogren's syndrome. The specimen was memory CD4+ T cells from salivary gland. The V gene is TRBV5-6, the J gene TRBJ2-3, with 9 bases fitting TRBD2. CDR3 protein: CASSGVAGVTDTQYF. CDR3 nucleotide sequence: TGTGCCAGCAGCGGGGTAGCGGGGGTCACAGATACGCAGTATTTT. Together with reference TRBV5-6 and TRBJ2-3, the CDR3 gives the full variable domain: DAGVTQSPTHLIKTRGQQVTLRCSPKSGHDTVSWYQQALGQGPQFIFQYYEEEERQRGNFPDRFSGHQFPNYSSELNVNALLLGDSALYLCASSGVAGVTDTQYFGPGTRLTVL.